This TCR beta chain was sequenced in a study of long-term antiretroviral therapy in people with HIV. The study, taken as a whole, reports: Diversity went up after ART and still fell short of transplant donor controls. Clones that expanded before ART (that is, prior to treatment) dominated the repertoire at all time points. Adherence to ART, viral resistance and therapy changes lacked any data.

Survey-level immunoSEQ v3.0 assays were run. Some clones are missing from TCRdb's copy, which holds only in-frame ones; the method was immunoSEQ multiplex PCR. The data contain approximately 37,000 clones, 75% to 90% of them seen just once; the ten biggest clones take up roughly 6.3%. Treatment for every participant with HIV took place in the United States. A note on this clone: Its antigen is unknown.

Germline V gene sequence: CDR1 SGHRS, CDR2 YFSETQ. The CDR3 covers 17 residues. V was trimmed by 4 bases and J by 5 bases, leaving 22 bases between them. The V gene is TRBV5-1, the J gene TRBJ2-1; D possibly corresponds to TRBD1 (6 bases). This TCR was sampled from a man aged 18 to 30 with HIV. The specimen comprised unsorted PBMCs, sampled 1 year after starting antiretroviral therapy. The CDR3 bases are TGCGCCAGCAGCCATACAGGGATACCCTTAAAAAACAATGAGCAGTTCTTC. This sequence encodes CASSHTGIPLKNNEQFF.